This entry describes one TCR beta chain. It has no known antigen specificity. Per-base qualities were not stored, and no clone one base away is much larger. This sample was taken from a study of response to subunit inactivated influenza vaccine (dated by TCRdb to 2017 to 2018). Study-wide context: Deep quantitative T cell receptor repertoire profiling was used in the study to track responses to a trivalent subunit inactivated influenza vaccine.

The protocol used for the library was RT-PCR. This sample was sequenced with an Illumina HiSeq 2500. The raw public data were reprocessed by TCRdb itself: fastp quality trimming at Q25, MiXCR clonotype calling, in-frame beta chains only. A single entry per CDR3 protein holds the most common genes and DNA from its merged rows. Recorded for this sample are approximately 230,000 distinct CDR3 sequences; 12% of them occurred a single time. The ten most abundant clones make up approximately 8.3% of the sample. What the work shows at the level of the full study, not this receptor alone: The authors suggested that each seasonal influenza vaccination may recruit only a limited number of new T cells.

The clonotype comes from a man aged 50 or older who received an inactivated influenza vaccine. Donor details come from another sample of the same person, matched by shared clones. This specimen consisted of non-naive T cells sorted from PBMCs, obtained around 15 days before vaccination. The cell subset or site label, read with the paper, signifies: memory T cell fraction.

The sequence in DNA is TGCAGTGCTAGAGGTCCGGGGGGGGAGCAGTACTTC. Its translation reads: CSARGPGGEQYF. This sequence uses TRBV20-1 and TRBJ2-7, with 8 junctional bases fitting TRBD2. The germline V gene encodes CDR1 DFQATT and CDR2 SNEGSKA (reference sequence). The CDR3 covers 12 residues, taking in both the cysteine and the phenylalanine. Only the CDR3 DNA is retained, 36 bases long and in frame from the first base. Unmatched junction bases come to 3, with V trimmed by 1 base and J by 7 bases.